This entry is about one T cell receptor (beta chain). Its antigen is currently unknown. The J segment lost 0 bases and the V segment lost 4 bases, leaving 4 bases of the junction unmatched. The CDR3 totals 15 residues. From germline, CDR1 is SGHKS and CDR2 YYEKEE (reference sequence). This specimen comes from a study of OX40 agonist ivuxolimab in advanced cancers. On the study more broadly: Patients were treated with intravenous ivuxolimab, dosed at 0.01 to 10 mg/kg and infused every 2 weeks. The dose-escalation cohort had hepatocellular carcinoma, melanoma, renal cell or head and neck cancer. Study-wide findings and caveats: Blood T cells, both CD4+ and CD8+, expanded clonally by week 6 at 0.1 to 3.0 mg/kg.

The method was immunoSEQ multiplex PCR; TCRdb's version includes in-frame clones alone and lacks a portion of them. Of about 68,000 clones listed, about 90% were seen once; the top ten hold 0.31%. The specimen was CD4+ or CD8+ T cells sorted from blood, collected in a trial of the OX40 agonist ivuxolimab. The chain links TRBV5-5 to TRBJ2-1, with 7 bases lining up with TRBD2. The TCR sequence derives from an adult with an advanced solid tumor such as melanoma, head and neck, liver or kidney cancer. The CDR3 nucleotides read TGTGCCAGCAGCCCCAGCGGGAACTCCTACAATGAGCAGTTCTTC. Encoded protein: CASSPSGNSYNEQFF.